Following are 21 T cell receptor beta chains from one sample sequenced in a study of blood T cell repertoires in COVID-19. The protocol was immunoSEQ multiplex PCR, while the TCRdb copy is restricted to in-frame clones and leaves out a portion. The sample records about 310,000 clones, roughly 87% being singletons. The sample consisted of peripheral blood. Every receptor here comes from a man over 45 with active or convalescent COVID-19.

The V and J genes are TRBV12-3 or TRBV12-4 and TRBJ1-5, with D unresolved. Trimming removed 6 bases at V and 0 bases at J, with 3 bases between. CDR3 length: 12 residues. The CDR3 DNA is TGTGCCAGCAGCTATAGCAATCAGCCCCAGCATTTT. It yields the protein CASSYSNQPQHF.

The chain uses TRBV4-1 and TRBJ1-4, with a tentative D call TRBD1 (6 bases). This CDR3 is built from 14 residues. Looked up from germline, CDR1 is MGHRA and CDR2 is YSYEKL. V was clipped by 4 bases and J by 3 bases, with 9 bases between them. DNA for the CDR3: TGCGCCAGCAGCCCACAGGGTGCTAATGAAAAACTGTTTTTT. It specifies CASSPQGANEKLFF.

The chain links TRBV19 to TRBJ2-7, with a tentative D call TRBD1 (7 bases). The CDR3 is 13 amino acids. V was clipped by 8 bases and J by 7 bases, with 18 bases between them. CDR1 and CDR2 from the germline V gene are LNHDA and SQIVND (reference sequence). The CDR3 DNA sequence: TGTGCCAGTTCCGACAGGGAGGTCCGGGAGCAGTACTTC. It translates to CASSDREVREQYF.

The chain recombines TRBV19 with TRBJ2-2; the match to TRBD1 covers 8 bases. Germline V gene lookup returns CDR1 LNHDA and CDR2 SQIVND (reference sequence). The CDR3 runs 17 residues. V shed 4 bases and J 3 bases; nucleotides not matched to a gene: 10. Here the CDR3 reads CASSRLTGGAYTGELFF. The DNA for the CDR3 is TGTGCCAGTAGTAGACTTACAGGGGGAGCGTACACCGGGGAGCTGTTTTTT.

This chain links TRBV6-5 with TRBJ2-6; D perhaps matches TRBD1 (5 bases). Per the germline V gene, CDR1 is MNHEY and CDR2 is SVGAGI. The CDR3 runs to 15 residues. V lost 6 bases, J lost 4 bases, and 13 bases lay in between. The CDR3 nucleotides read TGTGCCAGCAGCGTAGGGGCCCCCGGGGCCAACGTCCTGACTTTC. It translates to CASSVGAPGANVLTF.

The rearrangement uses TRBV5-1 and TRBJ2-3; the D gene is possibly TRBD2 (6 bases). V dropped 4 bases and J dropped 3 bases, with 15 bases sitting between them. The CDR3 is made up of 15 amino acids. Germline lookup yields CDR1 SGHRS and CDR2 YFSETQ. CDR3 in amino acids: CASSEGLRITDTQYF. DNA of the CDR3: TGCGCCAGCAGCGAAGGACTAAGGATAACAGATACGCAGTATTTT.

The chain links TRBV10-3 to TRBJ2-7; 9 bases match TRBD1. V gave up 4 bases and J gave up 3 bases; unmatched junction bases: 4. Germline values: CDR1 ENHRY, CDR2 SYGVKD. This CDR3 is built from 14 residues. The CDR3, as DNA: TGTGCCATCAGTGCTCGGGACAGGGACTACGAGCAGTACTTC. Its translation is CAISARDRDYEQYF.

This clone is a singleton in its sample. The rearrangement links TRBV18 to TRBJ1-5, with D hard to call. The V gene lost 0 bases and the J gene lost 3 bases, with 12 bases spanning the gap. Germline loops: CDR1 KGHSH, CDR2 LQKENI. There are 16 residues in the CDR3. Here the CDR3 reads CASSPPNGLFNQPQHF. CDR3 DNA: TGTGCCAGCTCACCACCGAACGGACTTTTCAATCAGCCCCAGCATTTT.

The chain combines TRBV4-2 with TRBJ2-1; TRBD2 matches 7 bases. The CDR3 is 15 residues long. Germline V lookup: CDR1 LGHNA, CDR2 YNFKEQ. The J segment lost 9 bases and the V segment lost 0 bases, leaving 8 bases of the junction unmatched. This CDR3 reads CASSQEGGGAGEQFF. Here the CDR3 DNA reads TGTGCCAGCAGCCAAGAAGGCGGGGGTGCGGGTGAGCAGTTCTTC.

The table lists this clone with a count of one. The chain is built from TRBV6-5 and TRBJ2-7; the D is unclear. The CDR3 totals 14 residues. Deletions cut 8 bases from V and 0 bases from J, with 14 bases between. The germline gives CDR1 MNHEY, CDR2 SVGAGI. CDR3 sequence: CASHPTWSSYEQYF. The CDR3 DNA follows: TGTGCCAGCCACCCCACCTGGAGCTCCTACGAGCAGTACTTC.

The V call is TRBV28, the J call TRBJ2-3; TRBD1 might be the D (6 bases). CDR1 is MDHEN, CDR2 SYDVKM, per germline. The V and J ends lost 3 bases and 3 bases respectively, with 13 bases between them. The CDR3 runs to 15 residues. The CDR3 DNA reads TGTGCCAGCAGTTTCCAACCAGGGGTTACAGATACGCAGTATTTT. It yields the protein CASSFQPGVTDTQYF.

This chain connects TRBV2 to TRBJ2-1; 10 nucleotides agree with TRBD2. Looked up from germline, CDR1 is SNHLY and CDR2 is FYNNEI. Unmatched junction bases numbered 3, after V lost 6 bases and J lost 7 bases. The CDR3 loop spans 13 amino acids. The CDR3 bases are TGTGCCAGCAGCACTAGCGGGGTTAATGAGCAGTTCTTC. Its translation is CASSTSGVNEQFF.

The rearrangement joins TRBV10-3 to TRBJ2-1; 7 bases agree with TRBD1. With 0 bases clipped from V and 6 bases from J, the junction kept 5 bases outside the gene matches. CDR1 and CDR2 (germline): ENHRY, SYGVKD. This CDR3 is built from 15 residues. The CDR3 loop reads CAISESTGKVNEQFF. The CDR3 DNA reads TGTGCCATCAGTGAGTCGACAGGGAAGGTCAATGAGCAGTTCTTC.

The chain combines TRBV4-3 with TRBJ1-2; D is undetermined. Germline lookup yields CDR1 LGHNA and CDR2 YSLEER. The CDR3 is 17 residues long. Deletions cut 2 bases from V and 9 bases from J, with 25 bases between. CDR3 sequence (DNA): TGCGCCAGCAGCCAACCAACCTCTAGGCCAGATCGTGATCGCTACACCTTC. Translation gives CASSQPTSRPDRDRYTF.

The V gene is TRBV5-5, the J gene TRBJ1-2; TRBD1 is a possible D gene (5 bases). There are 15 residues in the CDR3. CDR1 and CDR2 (germline): SGHKS, YYEKEE (reference sequence). V lost 0 bases, J lost 9 bases, and 18 bases lay in between. CDR3 DNA sequence: TGTGCCAGCAGCTTGGCCGGTCTGGGGGACTCCCGCTACACCTTC. Translating gives CASSLAGLGDSRYTF.

This clone was detected once. The chain joins TRBV15 to TRBJ1-4; 9 positions agree with TRBD1. Germline V gene lookup returns CDR1 LNHNV and CDR2 YYDKDF (reference sequence). With 2 bases clipped from V and 0 bases from J, the junction kept 10 bases outside the gene matches. This CDR3 contains 19 residues. The CDR3 nucleotides are TGTGCCACCAGCAGAAACACCCCGGGACAGGGTACAACTAATGAAAAACTGTTTTTT. Its protein is CATSRNTPGQGTTNEKLFF.

This clone was seen a few times. The genes are TRBV5-1 and TRBJ2-5; no clear D. Germline V gene data show CDR1 as SGHRS and CDR2 as YFSETQ. The length of the CDR3 is 12 residues. Trimming left V 0 bases short and J 5 bases short, with 5 bases between. CDR3 in DNA: TGCGCCAGCAGCTTGGATGCGGAGACCCAGTACTTC. This codes for CASSLDAETQYF.

This sequence joins TRBV7-3 and TRBJ2-1, with TRBD2 as a possible D gene (7 bases). CDR1 is SGHTA, CDR2 FQGTGA, per germline. The germline V and J ends were trimmed by 5 bases and 3 bases, with 20 bases remaining between them. This CDR3 has 17 amino acids. The CDR3 DNA is TGTGCCAGCAGCCATGGGGTGGGGGCTAGCGGCTACAATGAGCAGTTCTTC. Translating it yields CASSHGVGASGYNEQFF.

This rearrangement joins TRBV9 to TRBJ2-1; no firm D call. CDR3 length equals 14 residues. V dropped 3 bases and J dropped 8 bases, with 15 bases sitting between them. CDR1 SGDLS and CDR2 YYNGEE come from the germline V gene. As DNA, the CDR3 is TGTGCCAGCAGCGCCCACCCCGAGGCCTATGAGCAGTTCTTC. Its protein is CASSAHPEAYEQFF.

The chain joins TRBV27 to TRBJ2-3, with 9 bases that match TRBD2. The CDR3 sequence is 14 residues long. CDR1 and CDR2 (germline): MNHEY, SMNVEV (reference sequence). The trim removed 7 bases at V and 4 bases at J, leaving 6 bases unmatched. The CDR3 region has the DNA TGTGCCAGCACCTTGGGACTAGCAGCAGATACGCAGTATTTT. This codes for CASTLGLAADTQYF.

The chain recombines TRBV5-6 with TRBJ2-5; D perhaps matches TRBD1 (5 bases). This CDR3 is 13 amino acids long. Germline loops: CDR1 SGHDT, CDR2 YYEEEE. With 4 bases removed from V and 1 base from J, the gap between germline ends came to 8 bases. Here the CDR3 DNA reads TGTGCCAGCAGCCTAGACAGCCAAGAGACCCAGTACTTC. Protein product: CASSLDSQETQYF. Variable domain in full (rest from reference TRBV5-6 and TRBJ2-5): DAGVTQSPTHLIKTRGQQVTLRCSPKSGHDTVSWYQQALGQGPQFIFQYYEEEERQRGNFPDRFSGHQFPNYSSELNVNALLLGDSALYLCASSLDSQETQYFGPGTRLLVL.